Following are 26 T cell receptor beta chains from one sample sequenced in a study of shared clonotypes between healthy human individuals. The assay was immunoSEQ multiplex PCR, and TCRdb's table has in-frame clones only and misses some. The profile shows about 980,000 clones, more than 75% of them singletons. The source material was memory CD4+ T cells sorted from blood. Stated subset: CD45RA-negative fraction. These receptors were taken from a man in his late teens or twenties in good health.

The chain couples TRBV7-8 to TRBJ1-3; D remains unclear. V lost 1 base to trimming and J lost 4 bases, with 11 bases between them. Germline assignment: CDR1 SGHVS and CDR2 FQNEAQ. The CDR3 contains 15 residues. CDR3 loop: CASSLGSSYGNTIYF. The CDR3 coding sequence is TGTGCCAGCAGCTTAGGTAGTAGCTACGGAAACACCATATATTTT.

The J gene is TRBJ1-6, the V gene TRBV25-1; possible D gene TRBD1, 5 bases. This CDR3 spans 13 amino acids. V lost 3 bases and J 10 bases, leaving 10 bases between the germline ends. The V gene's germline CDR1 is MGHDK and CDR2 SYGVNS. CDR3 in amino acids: CASSDRERSPLHF. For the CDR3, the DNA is TGTGCCAGCAGTGACAGGGAGAGGTCACCCCTCCACTTT.

The CDR3 spells CASSLNRETQYF. The DNA of the CDR3 is TGCGCCAGCAGCTTGAACCGGGAGACCCAGTACTTC. V gene TRBV5-1 combines with J gene TRBJ2-5; D is ambiguous. CDR3 length: 12 residues. The ends were cut back, 1 base at V and 5 bases at J, with 6 bases in the middle. Germline CDR1 and CDR2: SGHRS and YFSETQ.

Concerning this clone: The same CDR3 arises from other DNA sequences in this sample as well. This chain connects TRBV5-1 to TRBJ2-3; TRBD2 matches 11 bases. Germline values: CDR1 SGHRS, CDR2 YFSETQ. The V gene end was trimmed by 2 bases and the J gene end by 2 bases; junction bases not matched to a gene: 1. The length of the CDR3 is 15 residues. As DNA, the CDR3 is TGCGCCAGCAGCTTTAGCGGGAGGGACACAGATACGCAGTATTTT. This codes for CASSFSGRDTDTQYF.

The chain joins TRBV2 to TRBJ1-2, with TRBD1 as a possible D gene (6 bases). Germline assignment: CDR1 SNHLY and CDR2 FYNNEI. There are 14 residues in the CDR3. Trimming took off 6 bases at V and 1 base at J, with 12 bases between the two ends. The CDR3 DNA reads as TGTGCCAGCAGCCACCGGGACAATAACTATGGCTACACCTTC. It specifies CASSHRDNNYGYTF.

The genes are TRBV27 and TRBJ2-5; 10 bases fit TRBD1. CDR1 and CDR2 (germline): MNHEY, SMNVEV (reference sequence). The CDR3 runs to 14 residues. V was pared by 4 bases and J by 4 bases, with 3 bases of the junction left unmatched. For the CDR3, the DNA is TGTGCCAGCAGTTATGGACAGGGGGGAGAGACCCAGTACTTC. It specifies CASSYGQGGETQYF.

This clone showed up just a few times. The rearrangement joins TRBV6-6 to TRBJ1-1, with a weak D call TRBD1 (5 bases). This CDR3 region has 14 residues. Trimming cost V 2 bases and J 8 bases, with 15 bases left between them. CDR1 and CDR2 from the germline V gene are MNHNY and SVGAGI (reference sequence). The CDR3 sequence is CASSYPEIQGEAFF. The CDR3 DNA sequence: TGTGCCAGCAGTTACCCGGAAATTCAGGGCGAAGCTTTCTTT.

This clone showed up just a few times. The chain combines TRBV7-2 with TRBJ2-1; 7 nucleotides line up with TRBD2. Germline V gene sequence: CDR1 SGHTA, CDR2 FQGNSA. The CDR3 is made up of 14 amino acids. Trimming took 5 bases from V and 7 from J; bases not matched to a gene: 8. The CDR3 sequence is CASSQRTSVNEQFF. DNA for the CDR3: TGTGCCAGCAGCCAACGCACTAGCGTTAATGAGCAGTTCTTC.

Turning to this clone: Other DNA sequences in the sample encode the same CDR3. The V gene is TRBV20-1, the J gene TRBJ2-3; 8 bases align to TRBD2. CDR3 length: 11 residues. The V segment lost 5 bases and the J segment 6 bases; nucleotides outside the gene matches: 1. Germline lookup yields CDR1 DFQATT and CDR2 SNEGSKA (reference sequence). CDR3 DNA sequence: TGCAGTGCTCGACTAGCGGATACGCAGTATTTT. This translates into CSARLADTQYF.

The DNA of the CDR3 is TGTGCCAGCAGCCCTAGACGGAGTGAAGCTTTCTTT. This sequence encodes CASSPRRSEAFF. The chain recombines TRBV28 with TRBJ1-1; D remains ambiguous. Germline V gene sequence: CDR1 MDHEN, CDR2 SYDVKM. The germline V and J ends were trimmed by 6 bases and 7 bases, with 12 bases remaining between them. The CDR3 contains 12 residues.

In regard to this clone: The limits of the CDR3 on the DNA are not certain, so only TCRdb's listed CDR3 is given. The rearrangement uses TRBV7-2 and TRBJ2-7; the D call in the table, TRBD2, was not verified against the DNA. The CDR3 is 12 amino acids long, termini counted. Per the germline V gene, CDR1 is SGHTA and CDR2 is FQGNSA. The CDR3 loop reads CASSPVASGANF.

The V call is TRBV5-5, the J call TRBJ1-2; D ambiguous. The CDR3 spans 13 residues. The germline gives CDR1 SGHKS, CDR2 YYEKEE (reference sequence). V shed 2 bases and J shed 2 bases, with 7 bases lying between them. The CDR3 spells CASSLSGNYGYTF. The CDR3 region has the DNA TGTGCCAGCAGCTTATCGGGGAACTATGGCTACACCTTC. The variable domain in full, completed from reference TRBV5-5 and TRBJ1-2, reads DAGVTQSPTHLIKTRGQQVTLRCSPISGHKSVSWYQQVLGQGPQFIFQYYEKEERGRGNFPDRFSARQFPNYSSELNVNALLLGDSALYLCASSLSGNYGYTFGSGTRLTVV.

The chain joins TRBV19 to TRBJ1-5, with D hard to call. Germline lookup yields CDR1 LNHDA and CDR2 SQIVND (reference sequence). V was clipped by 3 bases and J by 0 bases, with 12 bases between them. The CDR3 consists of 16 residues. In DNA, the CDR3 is TGTGCCAGTAGTATCCGGTCCAGCGATAGCAATCAGCCCCAGCATTTT. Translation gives CASSIRSSDSNQPQHF.

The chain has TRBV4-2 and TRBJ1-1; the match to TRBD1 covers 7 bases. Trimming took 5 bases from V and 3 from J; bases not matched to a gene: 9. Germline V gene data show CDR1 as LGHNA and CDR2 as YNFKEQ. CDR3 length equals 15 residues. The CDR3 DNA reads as TGTGCCAGCAGCGATCACAGGGGAGGGTACACTGAAGCTTTCTTT. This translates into CASSDHRGGYTEAFF.

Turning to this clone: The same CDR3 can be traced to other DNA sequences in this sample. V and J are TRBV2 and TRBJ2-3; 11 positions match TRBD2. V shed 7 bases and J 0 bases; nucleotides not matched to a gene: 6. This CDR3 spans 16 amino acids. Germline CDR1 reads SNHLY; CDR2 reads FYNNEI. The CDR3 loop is CASTLTSGTSTDTQYF. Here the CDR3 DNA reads TGTGCCAGCACGCTGACTAGCGGGACAAGCACAGATACGCAGTATTTT.

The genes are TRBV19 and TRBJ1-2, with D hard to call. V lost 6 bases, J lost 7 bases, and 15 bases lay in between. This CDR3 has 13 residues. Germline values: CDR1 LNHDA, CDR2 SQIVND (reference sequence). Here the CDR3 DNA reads TGTGCCAGTAGCGACGGCGCCTGGGGTGGCTACACCTTC. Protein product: CASSDGAWGGYTF.

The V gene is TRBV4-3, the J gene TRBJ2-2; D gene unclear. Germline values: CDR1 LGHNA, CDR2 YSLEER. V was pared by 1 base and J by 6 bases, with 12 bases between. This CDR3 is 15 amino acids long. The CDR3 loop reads CASSQGKDLAGELFF. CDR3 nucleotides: TGCGCCAGCAGCCAAGGGAAAGATCTAGCCGGGGAGCTGTTTTTT.

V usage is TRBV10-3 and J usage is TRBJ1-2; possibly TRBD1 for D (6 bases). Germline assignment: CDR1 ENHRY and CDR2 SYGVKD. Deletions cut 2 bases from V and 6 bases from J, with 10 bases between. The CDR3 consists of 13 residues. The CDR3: CAISETGRDGYTF. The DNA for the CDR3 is TGTGCCATCAGTGAGACAGGGAGGGATGGCTACACCTTC.

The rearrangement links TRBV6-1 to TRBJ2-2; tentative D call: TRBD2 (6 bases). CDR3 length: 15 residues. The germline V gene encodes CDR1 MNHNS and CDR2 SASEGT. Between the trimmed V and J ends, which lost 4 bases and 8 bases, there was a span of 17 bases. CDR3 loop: CASSAGRDAWGELFF. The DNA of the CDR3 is TGTGCCAGCAGTGCCGGGCGGGATGCGTGGGGGGAGCTGTTTTTT.

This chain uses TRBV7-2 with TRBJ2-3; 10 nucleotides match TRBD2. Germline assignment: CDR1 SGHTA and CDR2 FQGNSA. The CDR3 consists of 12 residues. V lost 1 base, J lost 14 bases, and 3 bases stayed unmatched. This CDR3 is CASSLESSGRYF. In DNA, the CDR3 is TGTGCCAGCAGCTTAGAGTCTAGCGGGAGGTATTTT.

The CDR3: CASRRTEVDTQYF. Here the CDR3 DNA reads TGCGCCAGCCGACGGACGGAGGTCGATACGCAGTATTTT. V usage is TRBV10-1 and J usage is TRBJ2-3, with D tentatively TRBD2 (5 bases). There are 13 residues in the CDR3. Trimming stripped 8 bases from V and 6 bases from J, with 15 bases between. Germline-derived CDR1 and CDR2 are WNHNN and SYGVQD (reference sequence).

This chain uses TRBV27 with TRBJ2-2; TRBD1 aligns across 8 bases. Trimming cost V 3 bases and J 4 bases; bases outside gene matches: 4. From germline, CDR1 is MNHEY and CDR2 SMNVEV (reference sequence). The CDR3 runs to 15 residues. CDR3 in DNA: TGTGCCAGCAGTTTGGACAGGGCTCTCACCGGGGAGCTGTTTTTT. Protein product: CASSLDRALTGELFF.

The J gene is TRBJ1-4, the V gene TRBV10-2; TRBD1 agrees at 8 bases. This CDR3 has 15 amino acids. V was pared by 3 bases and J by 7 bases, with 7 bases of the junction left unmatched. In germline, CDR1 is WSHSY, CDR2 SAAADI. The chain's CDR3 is CASSDPGTGSEKLFF. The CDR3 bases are TGCGCCAGCAGTGATCCCGGGACAGGAAGTGAAAAACTGTTTTTT.

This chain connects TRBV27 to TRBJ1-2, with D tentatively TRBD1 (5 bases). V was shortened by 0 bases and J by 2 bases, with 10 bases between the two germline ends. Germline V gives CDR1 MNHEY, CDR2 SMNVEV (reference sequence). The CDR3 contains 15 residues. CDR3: CASSLSWGGNYGYTF. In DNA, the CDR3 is TGTGCCAGCAGTTTATCGTGGGGGGGAAACTATGGCTACACCTTC.

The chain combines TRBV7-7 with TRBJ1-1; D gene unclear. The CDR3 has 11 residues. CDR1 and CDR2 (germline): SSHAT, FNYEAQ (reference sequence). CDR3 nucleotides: TGTGCTGTCGGTGGGAACACTGAAGCTTTCTTT. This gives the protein CAVGGNTEAFF.

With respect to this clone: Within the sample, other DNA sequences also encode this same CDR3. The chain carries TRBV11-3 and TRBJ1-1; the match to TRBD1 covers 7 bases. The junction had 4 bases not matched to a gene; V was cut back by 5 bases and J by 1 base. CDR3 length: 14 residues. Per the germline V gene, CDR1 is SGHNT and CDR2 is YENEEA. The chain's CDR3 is CASSLRGRNTEAFF. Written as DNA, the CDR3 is TGTGCCAGCAGCCTCAGGGGGAGGAACACTGAAGCTTTCTTT.